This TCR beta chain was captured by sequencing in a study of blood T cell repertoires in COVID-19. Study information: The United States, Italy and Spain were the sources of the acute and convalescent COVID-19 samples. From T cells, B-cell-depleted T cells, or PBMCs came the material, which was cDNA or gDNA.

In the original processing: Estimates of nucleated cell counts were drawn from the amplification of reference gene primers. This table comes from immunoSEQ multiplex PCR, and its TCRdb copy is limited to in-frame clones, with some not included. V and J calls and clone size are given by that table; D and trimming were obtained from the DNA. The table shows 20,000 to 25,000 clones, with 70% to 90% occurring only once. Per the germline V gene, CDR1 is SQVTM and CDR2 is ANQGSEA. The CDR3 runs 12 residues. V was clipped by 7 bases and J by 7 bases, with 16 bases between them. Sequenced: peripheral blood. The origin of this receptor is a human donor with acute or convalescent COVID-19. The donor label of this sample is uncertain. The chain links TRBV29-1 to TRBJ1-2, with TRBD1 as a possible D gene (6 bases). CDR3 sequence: CSGSQGRSGYTF. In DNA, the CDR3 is TGCAGCGGGTCACAGGGAAGGAGTGGCTACACCTTC.